The 28 T cell receptor beta chains reported below all come from one sample, sequenced in a study of healthy donors' naive CD4 and CD8 T cells. Starting from around 500 ng of total RNA, TCR libraries were made with linear amplification. TCRdb called the reads again in MiXCR, with one record for every CDR3 protein. Here the sample spans some 190,000 distinct CDR3 sequences, under 85% being singletons. Source material: naive CD4+ and CD8+ T cells sorted from blood, pooled from several donors. These receptors were obtained from a pool of human donors in good health; the sample pools cells from several healthy donors.

V usage is TRBV30 and J usage is TRBJ2-7, with D unresolved. Germline V CDR1 and CDR2: GTSNPN, SVGIG (reference sequence). The CDR3 extends over 13 amino acids. The V end was cut by 4 bases, the J end by 11 bases, with 21 bases between. The CDR3 DNA is TGTGCCTGGACATCGGGCCGATCGCGATTGGAGTACTTC. Translating it yields CAWTSGRSRLEYF.

CDR3 DNA: TGCAGCGTTGAGGCTAGCGGGAGGACTCCCTACGAGCAGTACTTC. It codes for CSVEASGRTPYEQYF. The chain joins TRBV29-1 to TRBJ2-7; TRBD2 matches 11 bases. The CDR3 covers 15 residues. V shed 3 bases and J 2 bases; nucleotides not matched to a gene: 6. Germline assignment: CDR1 SQVTM and CDR2 ANQGSEA.

V gene TRBV19 combines with J gene TRBJ2-7; 8 nucleotides agree with TRBD1. The CDR3 sequence is 16 residues long. CDR1 and CDR2 (germline): LNHDA, SQIVND (reference sequence). Trimming at V came to 6 bases and at J to 3 bases, leaving 13 bases not matched to a gene. In DNA, the CDR3 is TGTGCCAGTAGCACCGGGACAGGCTTCAACAACTACGAGCAGTACTTC. Protein product: CASSTGTGFNNYEQYF. Together with reference TRBV19 and TRBJ2-7, the CDR3 gives the full variable domain: DGGITQSPKYLFRKEGQNVTLSCEQNLNHDAMYWYRQDPGQGLRLIYYSQIVNDFQKGDIAEGYSVSREKKESFPLTVTSAQKNPTAFYLCASSTGTGFNNYEQYFGPGTRLTVT.

The chain joins TRBV6-4 to TRBJ1-1; a possible D gene is TRBD1 (5 bases). This CDR3 comprises 13 residues. CDR1 MRHNA and CDR2 SNTAGT come from the germline V gene. The germline V and J ends were trimmed by 0 bases and 5 bases, with 7 bases remaining between them. The CDR3: CASSDSGGTEAFF. The DNA for the CDR3 is TGTGCCAGCAGTGACTCGGGGGGTACTGAAGCTTTCTTT.

V gene TRBV29-1 combines with J gene TRBJ2-7, with D tentatively TRBD1 or TRBD2 (5 bases each). There are 12 residues in the CDR3. Looked up from germline, CDR1 is SQVTM and CDR2 is ANQGSEA. V lost 6 bases and J 2 bases, leaving 11 bases between the germline ends. The chain's CDR3 is CSVIRDAYEQYF. In DNA, the CDR3 is TGCAGCGTAATCCGGGACGCCTACGAGCAGTACTTC.

This chain connects TRBV19 to TRBJ1-2, with D perhaps matching TRBD1 (6 bases). This CDR3 has 16 amino acids. V was clipped by 5 bases and J by 2 bases, with 18 bases between them. Germline CDR1 and CDR2: LNHDA and SQIVND (reference sequence). CDR3 protein: CASSPLGRQGNYGYTF. Written as DNA, the CDR3 is TGTGCCAGTAGTCCCCTCGGGCGGCAGGGGAACTATGGCTACACCTTC.

This clonotype was recorded only once. V gene TRBV5-1 combines with J gene TRBJ2-5, with D possibly being TRBD1 (6 bases). V was pared by 7 bases and J by 4 bases, with 14 bases between. The CDR3 contains 13 residues. Per germline, CDR1 SGHRS and CDR2 YFSETQ. The CDR3 DNA reads as TGCGCCAGCGCGGACAGAATGGCAGAGACCCAGTACTTC. Translating gives CASADRMAETQYF.

Only a few counts were recorded for this clonotype. The chain recombines TRBV19 with TRBJ1-2; D gene ambiguous. Trimming removed 5 bases at V and 3 bases at J, with 10 bases between. Germline CDR1 is LNHDA and CDR2 is SQIVND (reference sequence). The CDR3 loop spans 13 amino acids. The CDR3 here is CASSLTRDYGYTF. CDR3 bases: TGTGCCAGTAGTTTGACACGCGACTATGGCTACACCTTC.

CDR3 DNA: TGCAGCGCCCAGGGACAGATATACGAGCAGTACTTC. Its translation: CSAQGQIYEQYF. This chain joins TRBV29-1 and TRBJ2-7; TRBD1 aligns across 7 bases. The germline V gene has CDR1 SQVTM and CDR2 ANQGSEA. This CDR3 comprises 12 residues. Trimming removed 7 bases from V and 4 bases from J; junction bases left unmatched: 7.

The rearrangement joins TRBV29-1 to TRBJ1-2; D might be TRBD1 (6 bases). This CDR3 is 14 amino acids long. From germline, CDR1 is SQVTM and CDR2 ANQGSEA. V shed 4 bases and J shed 1 base, with 13 bases lying between them. For the CDR3, the DNA is TGCAGCGTTGCACCGACAGGCCTTAACTATGGCTACACCTTC. Its translation is CSVAPTGLNYGYTF. The full variable domain, completed using reference TRBV29-1 and TRBJ1-2, is SAVISQKPSRDICQRGTSLTIQCQVDSQVTMMFWYRQQPGQSLTLIATANQGSEATYESGFVIDKFPISRPNLTFSTLTVSNMSPEDSSIYLCSVAPTGLNYGYTFGSGTRLTVV.

The chain carries TRBV29-1 and TRBJ2-7; tentatively, D is TRBD2 (5 bases). V shed 7 bases and J shed 3 bases, with 19 bases lying between them. This CDR3 is built from 14 residues. Germline CDR1 and CDR2: SQVTM and ANQGSEA. CDR3: CSAAGQTSSYEQYF. Written as DNA, the CDR3 is TGCAGCGCGGCGGGTCAAACAAGCAGCTACGAGCAGTACTTC.

This chain uses TRBV6-5 with TRBJ2-7, with 7 bases fitting TRBD1. V gave up 8 bases and J gave up 4 bases; unmatched junction bases: 5. Germline V gives CDR1 MNHEY, CDR2 SVGAGI. The CDR3 spans 12 residues. In DNA form, the CDR3 reads TGTGCCAGCGCTAGGGGGCCGTACGAGCAGTACTTC. Its translation: CASARGPYEQYF.

This chain joins TRBV6-5 and TRBJ1-1; TRBD1 aligns across 10 bases. V dropped 5 bases and J dropped 6; count of bases not matched to a gene: 12. The germline V gene encodes CDR1 MNHEY and CDR2 SVGAGI. The CDR3 contains 16 residues. CDR3 protein: CASSDPTGGLYAEAFF. The CDR3 DNA reads as TGTGCCAGCAGTGACCCGACAGGGGGCTTATACGCTGAAGCTTTCTTT.

The chain is built from TRBV29-1 and TRBJ2-7, with 9 bases aligning to TRBD1. The CDR3 length is 12 residues. CDR1 is SQVTM and CDR2 is ANQGSEA in the germline V gene. After removal of 4 bases from V and 5 bases from J, the junction contained 3 bases not matched to a gene. The CDR3 sequence is CSVVGQGDEQYF. Written as DNA, the CDR3 is TGCAGCGTTGTGGGACAGGGTGACGAGCAGTACTTC.

The chain uses TRBV20-1 and TRBJ1-1; D is ambiguous. Trimming removed 6 bases at V and 0 bases at J, with 14 bases between. CDR1 is DFQATT and CDR2 is SNEGSKA in the germline V gene (reference sequence). The CDR3 covers 14 residues. In DNA, the CDR3 is TGCAGTGCCATTACAGCGGGGATGAACACTGAAGCTTTCTTT. Its protein is CSAITAGMNTEAFF.

This clonotype has just one count. The chain is built from TRBV6-6 and TRBJ2-7; D could derive from TRBD1 or TRBD2 (5 bases each). The CDR3 has 13 amino acids. Looked up from germline, CDR1 is MNHNY and CDR2 is SVGAGI (reference sequence). The V and J ends lost 10 bases and 0 bases respectively, with 13 bases between them. CDR3 region: CATSGTSSYEQYV. The DNA for the CDR3 is TGTGCCACCTCCGGGACGAGCTCCTACGAGCAGTACGTC.

Details on this clonotype: At one boundary the junction diverges from the germline segment, which might be a read error. The chain employs TRBV5-6 and TRBJ2-7, with D perhaps matching TRBD1 or TRBD2 (5 bases each). The V gene's germline CDR1 is SGHDT and CDR2 YYEEEE. CDR3 length equals 16 residues. In DNA form, the CDR3 reads TGCGCCAGCAGCTTGGAAGGGGTTAGAACTACTAGCGAGCAGTACTTC. Amino acid sequence: CASSLEGVRTTSEQYF.

This clonotype appeared a few times. The CDR3 protein is CASSFWADTQYF. Written as DNA, the CDR3 is TGTGCCAGCAGTTTCTGGGCAGATACGCAGTATTTT. The chain is built from TRBV27 and TRBJ2-3, with D unclear. With 3 bases removed from V and 4 bases from J, the gap between germline ends came to 5 bases. Germline V CDR1 and CDR2: MNHEY, SMNVEV (reference sequence). The CDR3 totals 12 residues.

V gene TRBV19 combines with J gene TRBJ2-1; possibly TRBD1 for D (6 bases). This CDR3 has 16 amino acids. V lost 3 bases and J 0 bases, leaving 12 bases between the germline ends. Per the germline V gene, CDR1 is LNHDA and CDR2 is SQIVND (reference sequence). The CDR3 nucleotides are TGTGCCAGTAGTATGAGGGGACATAGCTCCTACAATGAGCAGTTCTTC. As protein: CASSMRGHSSYNEQFF.

The J gene is TRBJ2-3, the V gene TRBV6-5; D gene ambiguous. The CDR3 totals 17 residues. V was shortened by 0 bases and J by 2 bases, with 15 bases between the two germline ends. CDR1 is MNHEY, CDR2 SVGAGI, per germline. The CDR3 here is CASSYSGSSGLTDTQYF. The CDR3 nucleotides are TGTGCCAGCAGTTACTCGGGATCTAGTGGCCTCACAGATACGCAGTATTTT.

This clonotype appeared once. As the CDR3 is not closed by the conserved phenylalanine or tryptophan, this likely results from a read error. The V gene is TRBV19, the J gene TRBJ1-6, with D perhaps matching TRBD1 (5 bases). The CDR3 is 15 amino acids. Germline V gene lookup returns CDR1 LNHDA and CDR2 SQIVND (reference sequence). Trimming took off 3 bases at V and 7 bases at J, with 13 bases between the two ends. The CDR3: CASSIPRQLNSPLHS. CDR3 sequence (DNA): TGTGCCAGTAGTATCCCGCGACAGCTAAATTCACCCCTCCACTCT.

The rearrangement links TRBV7-3 to TRBJ2-5, with a tentative D call TRBD1 (6 bases). The CDR3 runs 15 residues. The V and J ends lost 2 bases and 2 bases respectively, with 12 bases between them. Looked up from germline, CDR1 is SGHTA and CDR2 is FQGTGA. The CDR3 sequence: CASSLAATGQETQYF. The CDR3 nucleotides are TGTGCCAGCAGCTTAGCTGCTACAGGGCAAGAGACCCAGTACTTC. Complete variable domain (other parts from reference TRBV7-3 and TRBJ2-5): GAGVSQTPSNKVTEKGKYVELRCDPISGHTALYWYRQSLGQGPEFLIYFQGTGAADDSGLPNDRFFAVRPEGSVSTLKIQRTERGDSAVYLCASSLAATGQETQYFGPGTRLLVL.

The chain joins TRBV19 to TRBJ1-5, with D perhaps TRBD1 (6 bases). This CDR3 contains 14 residues. Germline V gene lookup returns CDR1 LNHDA and CDR2 SQIVND (reference sequence). V was pared by 3 bases and J by 8 bases, with 14 bases between. CDR3: CASSMNRDTKPQHF. CDR3 coding DNA: TGTGCCAGTAGTATGAACAGGGACACGAAGCCCCAGCATTTT.

This chain joins TRBV5-5 and TRBJ2-7; 10 bases map to TRBD2. The V gene end was trimmed by 4 bases and the J gene end by 5 bases; junction bases not matched to a gene: 9. The CDR3 spans 15 residues. Germline CDR1 and CDR2: SGHKS and YYEKEE (reference sequence). The CDR3 loop reads CASSGSSGRADEQYF. The CDR3 DNA is TGTGCCAGCAGCGGATCCAGCGGGAGGGCCGACGAGCAGTACTTC.

The chain joins TRBV5-4 to TRBJ2-1; D is possibly TRBD1 or TRBD2 (5 bases each). CDR1 is SGHNT and CDR2 is YYREEE in the germline V gene (reference sequence). The germline V and J ends were trimmed by 4 bases and 10 bases, with 15 bases remaining between them. CDR3 size: 13 residues. CDR3 protein: CASSQLGRPEQFF. Here the CDR3 DNA reads TGTGCCAGCAGCCAACTGGGACGGCCGGAGCAGTTCTTC.

The CDR3 protein is CASKAGRAGEQYF. CDR3 bases: TGTGCCAGCAAGGCGGGGAGGGCGGGCGAGCAGTACTTC. The chain recombines TRBV27 with TRBJ2-7; 7 positions match TRBD2. Germline assignment: CDR1 MNHEY and CDR2 SMNVEV (reference sequence). The CDR3 totals 13 residues. V gave up 7 bases and J gave up 6 bases; unmatched junction bases: 9.

This chain joins TRBV29-1 and TRBJ2-7; a possible D gene is TRBD1 (6 bases). This CDR3 region has 12 residues. Per germline, CDR1 SQVTM and CDR2 ANQGSEA. The germline V and J ends were trimmed by 6 bases and 4 bases, with 13 bases remaining between them. For the CDR3, the DNA is TGCAGCGTCGCCAAACAGGGATACGAGCAGTACTTC. Its translation is CSVAKQGYEQYF.

The chain links TRBV30 to TRBJ2-7; 10 bases line up with TRBD2. Germline CDR1 GTSNPN, CDR2 SVGIG (reference sequence). The V and J ends lost 3 bases and 3 bases, in that order; junction bases with no gene match: 5. The CDR3 length is 14 residues. CDR3: CAWREIAGGYEQYF. The CDR3, as DNA: TGTGCCTGGAGGGAGATAGCGGGGGGCTACGAGCAGTACTTC. The entire variable domain, with the rest obtained from reference TRBV30 and TRBJ2-7, is as follows: SQTIHQWPATLVQPVGSPLSLECTVEGTSNPNLYWYRQAAGRGLQLLFYSVGIGQISSEVPQNLSASRPQDRQFILSSKKLLLSDSGFYLCAWREIAGGYEQYFGPGTRLTVT.